The source of this TCR beta chain is a study of T-cell reconstitution after alpha-beta-depleted transplantation in children (dated by TCRdb to about 2016). General notes on the study: The study quantitatively tracked T-cell immune reconstitution after TCRalphabeta/CD19-depleted allogeneic hematopoietic cell transplantation in children using TCR repertoire profiling.

From cysteine to phenylalanine, the CDR3 is 17 amino acids long. The kept DNA is CDR3 alone, 51 bases in frame from the first base. Per the germline V gene, SNHLY is the CDR1 and FYNNEI is the CDR2. The junction shows trimming of 3 bases on V and 6 bases on J, and the gene matches do not reach 11 bases of it. This clonotype has at least ten counts. The clone's antigen remains unknown. Within one base of it there is no much larger clone, and no base qualities were kept. Library generation was performed with PCR. The run used an Illumina HiSeq 2500. Molecular barcoding was employed in the preparation of TCR libraries, with unique molecular identifiers being used to normalize TCRbeta repertoire quantification. Using fastp trimming at Q25 and MiXCR clonotype assembly, TCRdb reanalyzed the public sequencing data and kept in-frame beta chains. Identical CDR3 proteins give one entry, which carries the most common genes and DNA. This sample comprises 400,000 to 500,000 distinct CDR3 sequences, roughly 10% of them detected only once. Jointly, the top ten make up 4.5% to 6% of the sample.

The TCR originated in a human donor who donated a stem cell graft to a child with acute myeloid leukemia. The sequenced sample was PBMCs from the stem cell graft donor, obtained from the stem cell graft. The rearranged chain carries TRBV2 and TRBJ2-1, and 10 bases in between align with TRBD2. The CDR3 region has the sequence CASSDIGLAGVGNEQFF. The bases read TGTGCCAGCAGTGATATTGGGCTAGCGGGAGTGGGCAATGAGCAGTTCTTC. With the rest looked up from the reference TRBV2 and TRBJ2-1 genes rather than sequenced, the full variable domain is EPEVTQTPSHQVTQMGQEVILRCVPISNHLYFYWYRQILGQKVEFLVSFYNNEISEKSEIFDDQFSVERPDGSNFTLKIRSTKLEDSAMYFCASSDIGLAGVGNEQFFGPGTRLTVL.